Sequencing of this T cell receptor (beta chain) was carried out in a study of blood T cell repertoires in COVID-19. Profiling relied on immunoSEQ multiplex PCR, and the TCRdb table lists in-frame clones only, not all of them. The sample shows 250,000 to 300,000 clones, roughly 81% of them seen only once. A PCR-confirmed or clinician-diagnosed COVID-19 case had contacted exposed participants within 2 weeks of entry. Trimming removed 5 bases from V and 3 bases from J, with 17 bases in between. The germline gives CDR1 MNHEY, CDR2 SMNVEV (reference sequence). The CDR3 is made up of 15 amino acids. The sequenced sample consisted of PBMCs or T cells enriched from blood (not recorded which). The TCR was taken from a woman aged 45-60 years who had been exposed to COVID-19. The V call is TRBV27, the J call TRBJ2-7; D ambiguous. The DNA of the CDR3 is TGTGCCAGCAGTCCAACTCAACCCCTTGGCTACGAGCAGTACTTC. This encodes CASSPTQPLGYEQYF.